This entry features one TCR beta chain sequence. Its antigen is as yet unknown. This sample was included in a study of T cell clusters in autoimmune cytopenias. Broader study findings: Clustering suggested that physiological T cell clusters were missing in primary autoimmune cytopenia patients. The cluster-lack signature was not seen for secondary cytopenia versus chronic lymphocytic leukemia.

TRB was amplified by touch-down multiplex PCR, primer pools A and B combined. For each CDR3 protein, TCRdb gives one entry from its re-call of the multiplex PCR reads, without DNA. The sample data list over 700 distinct CDR3 sequences. Each sample's input was 250 ng genomic DNA, 38,000 or so genome equivalents. The material sequenced was peripheral blood. This TCR was sampled from a human donor with an autoimmune cytopenia or autoimmune hepatitis (not recorded which).

CDR3: CASSPIAGGTDTQYF. V is TRBV18 and J is TRBJ2-3; the D call from TCRdb, TRBD2, cannot be confirmed without DNA. The length of the CDR3 is 15 residues. From germline, CDR1 is KGHSH and CDR2 LQKENI.